These 6 T cell receptor beta chains were sequenced from one sample in a study of T cell responses to AZD1222 COVID-19 vaccine. Data came from immunoSEQ multiplex PCR; TCRdb stores just in-frame clones and leaves some out. Of some 80,000 clones in the sample, about 86% were seen once. Sequenced here: peripheral blood, sampled on day 0 of AZD1222 vaccination. The source is an adult in good health.

The V gene is TRBV19, the J gene TRBJ2-2; D call uncertain. Trimming removed 9 bases from V and 6 bases from J, with 17 bases in between. CDR1 and CDR2 (germline): LNHDA, SQIVND (reference sequence). This CDR3 comprises 14 residues. The CDR3 sequence: CASNRAPRPGELFF. CDR3 in DNA: TGTGCCAGCAATAGGGCCCCTAGGCCCGGGGAGCTGTTTTTT.

This clone was detected once. The V gene is TRBV19, the J gene TRBJ1-3; 9 bases match TRBD1. The CDR3 has 15 residues. Per the germline V gene, CDR1 is LNHDA and CDR2 is SQIVND (reference sequence). V was pared by 5 bases and J by 3 bases, with 5 bases of the junction left unmatched. In nucleotides, the CDR3 is TGTGCCAGTAGTGTGGGACAGGGCGGTGGAAACACCATATATTTT. Protein: CASSVGQGGGNTIYF.

The chain employs TRBV19 and TRBJ1-2; 7 bases are a match to TRBD1. CDR3 length: 15 amino acids. CDR1 is LNHDA, CDR2 SQIVND, per germline (reference sequence). Trimming at V came to 1 base and at J to 2 bases, leaving 4 bases not matched to a gene. CDR3 in DNA: TGTGCCAGTAGTATAGGGGGGACAGCGAACTATGGCTACACCTTC. Protein sequence: CASSIGGTANYGYTF.

This chain links TRBV19 with TRBJ1-5; D perhaps matches TRBD1 (5 bases). The ends were cut back, 5 bases at V and 3 bases at J, with 14 bases in the middle. CDR1 LNHDA and CDR2 SQIVND come from the germline V gene (reference sequence). The CDR3 is made up of 15 amino acids. CDR3 DNA: TGTGCCAGTAGTGTCCTCAGGGAAAACAATCAGCCCCAGCATTTT. It specifies CASSVLRENNQPQHF. Variable domain in full (rest from reference TRBV19 and TRBJ1-5): DGGITQSPKYLFRKEGQNVTLSCEQNLNHDAMYWYRQDPGQGLRLIYYSQIVNDFQKGDIAEGYSVSREKKESFPLTVTSAQKNPTAFYLCASSVLRENNQPQHFGDGTRLSIL.

V and J are TRBV7-9 and TRBJ1-6; D remains unclear. The CDR3 runs to 16 residues. Germline CDR1 SEHNR, CDR2 FQNEAQ (reference sequence). V lost 11 bases and J 0 bases, leaving 17 bases between the germline ends. In DNA form, the CDR3 reads TGTGCCGGTCAACCCCCGTCAAGCTCCTATAATTCACCCCTCCACTTT. It codes for CAGQPPSSSYNSPLHF.

The chain couples TRBV7-2 to TRBJ1-6; D is possibly TRBD1 (6 bases). Trimming pared 0 bases from V and 7 bases from J, leaving 16 bases between. Germline CDR1 SGHTA, CDR2 FQGNSA. The CDR3 spans 17 residues. CDR3 protein: CASSLAVLQDSNSPLHF. For the CDR3, the DNA is TGTGCCAGCAGCTTAGCTGTCCTCCAGGACAGCAATTCACCCCTCCACTTT.